The 26 T cell receptor beta chains in this list originate from one sample, sequenced in a study of CD8 T cells in ankylosing spondylitis. One entry per CDR3 protein, called by TCRdb with MiXCR from the 5' RACE reads. Among about 30,000 distinct CDR3 sequences listed, roughly 5.3% were seen once. What was sequenced was blood, either unsorted or a sorted T cell fraction (not recorded which). The receptors were gathered from a female donor with ankylosing spondylitis or in good health (not recorded which).

This clonotype showed up just a few times. The chain joins TRBV9 to TRBJ1-1; D may be TRBD1 (5 bases). The germline CDR1 and CDR2 sequences are SGDLS and YYNGEE. V was clipped by 3 bases and J by 4 bases, with 10 bases between them. CDR3 length: 13 residues. The CDR3 coding sequence is TGTGCCAGCAGCGAGCGGAGGGGCACTGAAGCTTTCTTT. This sequence encodes CASSERRGTEAFF.

In its sample, this clonotype was seen many times. V is TRBV9 and J is TRBJ2-7, with 11 nucleotides matching TRBD1. CDR3 length: 15 amino acids. Unmatched junction bases numbered 10, after V lost 4 bases and J lost 7 bases. Germline V lookup: CDR1 SGDLS, CDR2 YYNGEE. The CDR3 loop reads CASSHGQGAVGEQYF. CDR3 bases: TGTGCCAGCAGCCACGGACAGGGGGCCGTGGGGGAGCAGTACTTC.

The V call is TRBV9, the J call TRBJ2-1, with 7 bases that match TRBD2. V lost 1 base, J lost 8 bases, and 6 bases stayed unmatched. This CDR3 spans 14 amino acids. The germline CDR1 and CDR2 sequences are SGDLS and YYNGEE. The CDR3 loop reads CASSVTPAGHEQFF. CDR3 DNA: TGTGCCAGCAGCGTAACCCCAGCGGGACATGAGCAGTTCTTC.

There are many counts of this clonotype. This rearrangement joins TRBV9 to TRBJ2-1; the D gene is possibly TRBD2 (5 bases). V lost 0 bases, J lost 0 bases, and 10 bases lay in between. Germline V gene data show CDR1 as SGDLS and CDR2 as YYNGEE. The CDR3 length is 16 residues. The CDR3 here is CASSVVSASSYNEQFF. Here the CDR3 DNA reads TGTGCCAGCAGCGTAGTTAGCGCCAGCTCCTACAATGAGCAGTTCTTC.

There are many counts of this clonotype. The chain employs TRBV9 and TRBJ2-5, with a possible D match to TRBD1 (5 bases). CDR3 length: 15 residues. CDR1 SGDLS and CDR2 YYNGEE come from the germline V gene. V was clipped by 0 bases and J by 2 bases, with 11 bases between them. CDR3 region: CASSVGLDRQETQYF. CDR3 nucleotide sequence: TGTGCCAGCAGCGTAGGTCTTGACAGACAAGAGACCCAGTACTTC. Drawing the rest from reference TRBV9 and TRBJ2-5, the complete variable domain is DSGVTQTPKHLITATGQRVTLRCSPRSGDLSVYWYQQSLDQGLQFLIQYYNGEERAKGNILERFSAQQFPDLHSELNLSSLELGDSALYFCASSVGLDRQETQYFGPGTRLLVL.

In its sample, this clonotype was seen many times. V gene TRBV9 combines with J gene TRBJ1-1, with D unresolved. The V and J ends lost 3 bases and 2 bases respectively, with 11 bases between them. Germline CDR1 is SGDLS and CDR2 is YYNGEE. The CDR3 has 14 residues. In nucleotides, the CDR3 is TGTGCCAGCAGCGCTACGGGCCCAAACACTGAAGCTTTCTTT. Amino acid sequence: CASSATGPNTEAFF.

This clonotype was observed a handful of times. This chain's CDR3 is CASSVDGIDTQYF. For the CDR3, the DNA is TGTGCCAGCAGCGTAGACGGGATCGATACGCAGTATTTT. This chain connects TRBV9 to TRBJ2-3; D might be TRBD2 (5 bases). In germline, CDR1 is SGDLS, CDR2 YYNGEE. CDR3 length equals 13 residues. V was clipped by 0 bases and J by 6 bases, with 8 bases between them.

This clonotype was detected many times. This chain links TRBV9 with TRBJ2-3; D gene ambiguous. The germline V and J ends were trimmed by 4 bases and 1 base, with 1 base remaining between them. This CDR3 contains 11 residues. Germline V gene sequence: CDR1 SGDLS, CDR2 YYNGEE. CDR3 protein: CASSRTDTQYF. Written as DNA, the CDR3 is TGTGCCAGCAGCCGCACAGATACGCAGTATTTT.

At least ten counts were recorded for this clonotype. This chain links TRBV9 with TRBJ2-1; the match to TRBD2 covers 12 bases. Trimming took 0 bases from V and 8 from J; bases not matched to a gene: 6. The CDR3 is 16 amino acids. The germline CDR1 and CDR2 sequences are SGDLS and YYNGEE. Written as DNA, the CDR3 is TGTGCCAGCAGCGTAGCTAGCGGGGGGGCACTTTATGAGCAGTTCTTC. Its protein product is CASSVASGGALYEQFF.

By proportion, this clonotype is medium-sized. The chain links TRBV9 to TRBJ2-5; 10 positions agree with TRBD1. The CDR3 has 15 residues. Germline V CDR1 and CDR2: SGDLS, YYNGEE. Unmatched junction bases numbered 13, after V lost 4 bases and J lost 10 bases. CDR3 DNA: TGTGCCAGCAGCCCCGGACAGGGGGAATACCGTAACCAGTACTTC. Translation gives CASSPGQGEYRNQYF.

This clonotype turned up a few times. The chain carries TRBV9 and TRBJ2-1; TRBD2 agrees at 7 bases. CDR1 and CDR2 (germline): SGDLS, YYNGEE. The CDR3 is made up of 15 amino acids. Losses at the gene ends were 0 bases for V and 8 bases for J; bases not matched to a gene: 8. The DNA for the CDR3 is TGTGCCAGCAGCGTAGCTGGCGGGAGTCAGTATGAGCAGTTCTTC. It is translated as CASSVAGGSQYEQFF.

This clonotype was observed at least ten times. The rearrangement uses TRBV9 and TRBJ2-1; D might be TRBD1 (7 bases). The CDR3 runs 12 residues. Trimming cost V 9 bases and J 8 bases, with 15 bases left between them. Per the germline V gene, CDR1 is SGDLS and CDR2 is YYNGEE. As DNA, the CDR3 is TGTGCCACCGGGAGACAGGGTGATGAGCAGTTCTTC. Translated, it gives CATGRQGDEQFF.

This clonotype was seen at least ten times. The chain is built from TRBV9 and TRBJ1-4; 9 bases map to TRBD1. V shed 4 bases, J shed 6 bases, and the junction held 7 bases outside the gene matches. Germline values: CDR1 SGDLS, CDR2 YYNGEE. The CDR3 totals 15 residues. The CDR3 DNA sequence: TGTGCCAGCAGCTTCCGGACAGGGGATTATGAAAAACTGTTTTTT. Amino acid sequence: CASSFRTGDYEKLFF.

This clonotype was seen at least ten times. V usage is TRBV9 and J usage is TRBJ1-4; the D is unclear. This CDR3 has 12 amino acids. In germline, CDR1 is SGDLS, CDR2 YYNGEE. Trimming shortened V by 0 bases and J by 8 bases, and 5 bases separated the two germline ends. The CDR3 loop reads CASSVDGEKLFF. DNA for the CDR3: TGTGCCAGCAGCGTAGATGGGGAAAAACTGTTTTTT.

In this sample, this clonotype turned up a few times. This chain connects TRBV9 to TRBJ2-5; a weak D match, TRBD2 (6 bases). The CDR3 is made up of 16 amino acids. V was shortened by 0 bases and J by 5 bases, with 17 bases between the two germline ends. Germline V gene sequence: CDR1 SGDLS, CDR2 YYNGEE. CDR3 bases: TGTGCCAGCAGCGTAGGCGGGACGGATAACGGGGAGACCCAGTACTTC. This encodes CASSVGGTDNGETQYF.

The sample holds many counts of this clonotype. The V call is TRBV7-2, the J call TRBJ2-7, with 9 positions matching TRBD1. The CDR3 has 15 residues. After removal of 1 base from V and 7 bases from J, the junction contained 8 bases not matched to a gene. Germline V gives CDR1 SGHTA, CDR2 FQGNSA. CDR3 region: CASSLVGQGFKEQYF. As DNA, the CDR3 is TGTGCCAGCAGCTTAGTAGGACAGGGGTTCAAAGAGCAGTACTTC.

This clonotype was detected many times. The chain uses TRBV9 and TRBJ2-1; 7 bases line up with TRBD2. V dropped 4 bases and J dropped 8; count of bases not matched to a gene: 6. This CDR3 comprises 13 residues. The germline gives CDR1 SGDLS, CDR2 YYNGEE. The CDR3 DNA reads TGTGCCAGCAGCATCCGCGGGGGTTATGAGCAGTTCTTC. It codes for CASSIRGGYEQFF. Drawing the rest from reference TRBV9 and TRBJ2-1, the complete variable domain is DSGVTQTPKHLITATGQRVTLRCSPRSGDLSVYWYQQSLDQGLQFLIQYYNGEERAKGNILERFSAQQFPDLHSELNLSSLELGDSALYFCASSIRGGYEQFFGPGTRLTVL.

This clonotype has a single count. The CDR3 here is CASSVDQGASPTNEQFF. The CDR3, as DNA: TGTGCCAGCAGCGTAGACCAGGGGGCCTCCCCGACCAATGAGCAGTTCTTC. This chain connects TRBV9 to TRBJ2-1; 8 positions agree with TRBD1. Germline loops: CDR1 SGDLS, CDR2 YYNGEE. The CDR3 sequence is 17 residues long. The V segment lost 0 bases and the J segment 6 bases; nucleotides outside the gene matches: 11.

The table lists this clonotype with many counts. This chain uses TRBV9 with TRBJ1-1; possibly TRBD1 for D (6 bases). This CDR3 is 15 amino acids long. Germline lookup yields CDR1 SGDLS and CDR2 YYNGEE. The V end was cut by 4 bases, the J end by 0 bases, with 13 bases between. Here the CDR3 reads CASSSEGVLNTEAFF. The CDR3 nucleotides read TGTGCCAGCAGCTCCGAGGGGGTCCTGAACACTGAAGCTTTCTTT.

This clonotype was counted many times. The J gene is TRBJ1-1, the V gene TRBV9; no definite D call. The CDR3 extends over 14 amino acids. Germline V gives CDR1 SGDLS, CDR2 YYNGEE. The germline V and J ends were trimmed by 0 bases and 7 bases, with 13 bases remaining between them. Written as DNA, the CDR3 is TGTGCCAGCAGCGTAGGTAGTGGACTTGGTGAAGCTTTCTTT. Its translation is CASSVGSGLGEAFF. Full variable domain (remainder filled in from reference TRBV9 and TRBJ1-1): DSGVTQTPKHLITATGQRVTLRCSPRSGDLSVYWYQQSLDQGLQFLIQYYNGEERAKGNILERFSAQQFPDLHSELNLSSLELGDSALYFCASSVGSGLGEAFFGQGTRLTVV.

This clonotype was seen a handful of times. The genes are TRBV9 and TRBJ1-5; 8 positions match TRBD1. The ends lost 5 bases at V and 7 bases at J; junction bases unmatched: 8. The CDR3 sequence is 14 residues long. The germline CDR1 and CDR2 sequences are SGDLS and YYNGEE. CDR3 protein: CASRSQGVGQPQHF. The CDR3 DNA follows: TGTGCCAGCAGATCACAGGGGGTAGGGCAGCCCCAGCATTTT.

In its sample, this clonotype was seen many times. The gene calls are TRBV9 and TRBJ2-1; maybe TRBD2 (5 bases). Trimming took off 3 bases at V and 8 bases at J, with 18 bases between the two ends. Germline V gene data show CDR1 as SGDLS and CDR2 as YYNGEE. The CDR3 loop spans 15 amino acids. CDR3 region: CASSAFLEGADEQFF. The CDR3 nucleotides are TGTGCCAGCAGCGCATTCCTCGAGGGTGCCGATGAGCAGTTCTTC.

This clonotype was picked up many times. V gene TRBV9 combines with J gene TRBJ1-1, with a tentative D call TRBD1 (6 bases). There are 14 residues in the CDR3. Germline V lookup: CDR1 SGDLS, CDR2 YYNGEE. Between the trimmed V and J ends, which lost 0 bases and 6 bases, there was a span of 12 bases. As DNA, the CDR3 is TGTGCCAGCAGCGTAGGAGGGGGTATGGCTGAAGCTTTCTTT. It is translated as CASSVGGGMAEAFF.

This clonotype was recorded at least ten times. V usage is TRBV9 and J usage is TRBJ2-5; D might be TRBD2 (6 bases). This CDR3 region has 15 residues. Germline V gene data show CDR1 as SGDLS and CDR2 as YYNGEE. Trimming took 2 bases from V and 7 from J, leaving 18 bases between them. CDR3 loop: CASSVGGSRDGTQYF. In DNA form, the CDR3 reads TGTGCCAGCAGCGTCGGGGGATCAAGAGACGGGACCCAGTACTTC. Using reference TRBV9 and TRBJ2-5 for the parts outside the CDR3, the full variable domain is DSGVTQTPKHLITATGQRVTLRCSPRSGDLSVYWYQQSLDQGLQFLIQYYNGEERAKGNILERFSAQQFPDLHSELNLSSLELGDSALYFCASSVGGSRDGTQYFGPGTRLLVL.

This clonotype has a count of ten or more. V gene TRBV9 combines with J gene TRBJ2-7, with D hard to call. This CDR3 region has 13 residues. Germline values: CDR1 SGDLS, CDR2 YYNGEE. The V gene lost 0 bases and the J gene lost 7 bases, with 11 bases spanning the gap. CDR3 DNA sequence: TGTGCCAGCAGCGTAGGATTATTGAGGGAGCAGTACTTC. It is translated as CASSVGLLREQYF.

The sample holds many counts of this clonotype. The CDR3 loop is CASSPHPADEKLFF. The CDR3 region has the DNA TGTGCCAGCAGCCCACACCCTGCGGATGAAAAACTGTTTTTT. The chain joins TRBV9 to TRBJ1-4; D is uncertain. Germline CDR1 is SGDLS and CDR2 is YYNGEE. V was trimmed by 4 bases and J by 6 bases, leaving 13 bases between them. This CDR3 spans 14 amino acids.